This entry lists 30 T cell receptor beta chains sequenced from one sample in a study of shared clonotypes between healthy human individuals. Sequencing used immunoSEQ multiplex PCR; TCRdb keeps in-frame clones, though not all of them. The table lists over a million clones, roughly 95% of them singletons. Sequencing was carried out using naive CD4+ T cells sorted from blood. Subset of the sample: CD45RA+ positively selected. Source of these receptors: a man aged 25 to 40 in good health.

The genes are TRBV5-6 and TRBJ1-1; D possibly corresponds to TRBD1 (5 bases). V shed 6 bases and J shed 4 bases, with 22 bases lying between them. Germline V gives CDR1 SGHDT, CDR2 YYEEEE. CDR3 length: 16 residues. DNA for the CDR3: TGTGCCAGCAACCCCCAAGGGCGGAACGGGGGCACTGAAGCTTTCTTT. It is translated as CASNPQGRNGGTEAFF.

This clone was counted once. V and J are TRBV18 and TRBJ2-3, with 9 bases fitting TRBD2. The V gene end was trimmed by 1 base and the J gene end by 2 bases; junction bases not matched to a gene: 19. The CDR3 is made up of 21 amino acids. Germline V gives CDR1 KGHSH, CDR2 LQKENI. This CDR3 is CASSPQRRKATSGDFTDTQYF. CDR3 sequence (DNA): TGTGCCAGCTCACCACAAAGACGGAAAGCGACTAGCGGCGATTTCACAGATACGCAGTATTTT.

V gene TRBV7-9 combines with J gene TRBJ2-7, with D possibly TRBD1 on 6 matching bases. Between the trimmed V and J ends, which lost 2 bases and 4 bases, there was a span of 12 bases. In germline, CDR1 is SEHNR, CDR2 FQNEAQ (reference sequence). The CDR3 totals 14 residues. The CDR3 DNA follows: TGTGCCAGCAGCTTAAATAACAGGGCTTACGAGCAGTACTTC. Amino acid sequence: CASSLNNRAYEQYF.

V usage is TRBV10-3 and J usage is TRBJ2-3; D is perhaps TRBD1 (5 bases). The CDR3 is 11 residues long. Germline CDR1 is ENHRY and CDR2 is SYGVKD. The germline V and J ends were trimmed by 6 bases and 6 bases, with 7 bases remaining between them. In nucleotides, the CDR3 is TGTGCCATCAGGACAGATGATACGCAGTATTTT. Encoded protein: CAIRTDDTQYF.

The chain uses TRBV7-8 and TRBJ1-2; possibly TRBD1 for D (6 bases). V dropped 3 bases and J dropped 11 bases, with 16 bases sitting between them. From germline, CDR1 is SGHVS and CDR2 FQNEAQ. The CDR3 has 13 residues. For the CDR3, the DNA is TGTGCCAGCAGCTTTCGAGGGGGGGTTGGATACACCTTC. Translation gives CASSFRGGVGYTF.

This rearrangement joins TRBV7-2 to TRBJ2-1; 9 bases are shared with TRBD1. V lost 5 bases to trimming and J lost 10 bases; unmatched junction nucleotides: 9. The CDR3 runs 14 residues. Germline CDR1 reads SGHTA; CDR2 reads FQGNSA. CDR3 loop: CASSVIQGAGEQFF. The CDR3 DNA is TGTGCCAGCAGCGTAATACAGGGGGCAGGGGAGCAGTTCTTC.

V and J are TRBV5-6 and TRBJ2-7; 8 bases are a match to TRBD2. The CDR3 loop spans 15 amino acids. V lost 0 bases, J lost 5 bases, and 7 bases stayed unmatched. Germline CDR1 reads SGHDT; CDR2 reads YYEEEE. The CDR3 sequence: CASSLDPAGVNEQYF. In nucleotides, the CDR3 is TGTGCCAGCAGCTTGGATCCAGCGGGAGTGAACGAGCAGTACTTC.

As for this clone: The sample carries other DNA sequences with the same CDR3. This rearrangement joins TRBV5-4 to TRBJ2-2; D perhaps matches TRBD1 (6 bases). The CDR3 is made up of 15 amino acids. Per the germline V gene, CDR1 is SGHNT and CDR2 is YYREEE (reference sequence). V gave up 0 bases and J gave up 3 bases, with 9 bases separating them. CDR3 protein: CASSLGGGYTGELFF. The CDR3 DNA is TGTGCCAGCAGCTTGGGTGGGGGCTACACCGGGGAGCTGTTTTTT.

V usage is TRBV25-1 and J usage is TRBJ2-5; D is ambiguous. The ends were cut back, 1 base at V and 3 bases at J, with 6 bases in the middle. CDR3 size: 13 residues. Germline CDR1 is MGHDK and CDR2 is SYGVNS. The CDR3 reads CASSEFGKETQYF. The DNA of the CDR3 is TGTGCCAGCAGTGAATTTGGGAAAGAGACCCAGTACTTC.

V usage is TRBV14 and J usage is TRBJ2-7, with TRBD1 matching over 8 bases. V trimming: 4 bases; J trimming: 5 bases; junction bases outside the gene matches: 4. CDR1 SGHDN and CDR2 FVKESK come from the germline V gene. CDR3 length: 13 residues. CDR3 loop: CASSRTGSNEQYF. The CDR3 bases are TGTGCCAGCAGCCGGACAGGGTCGAACGAGCAGTACTTC.

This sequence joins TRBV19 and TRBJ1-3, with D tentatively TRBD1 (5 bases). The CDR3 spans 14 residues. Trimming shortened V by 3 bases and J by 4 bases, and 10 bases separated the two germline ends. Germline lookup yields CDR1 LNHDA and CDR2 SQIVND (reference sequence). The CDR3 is CASSMAGYGNTIYF. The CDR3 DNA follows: TGTGCCAGTAGTATGGCAGGGTACGGAAACACCATATATTTT.

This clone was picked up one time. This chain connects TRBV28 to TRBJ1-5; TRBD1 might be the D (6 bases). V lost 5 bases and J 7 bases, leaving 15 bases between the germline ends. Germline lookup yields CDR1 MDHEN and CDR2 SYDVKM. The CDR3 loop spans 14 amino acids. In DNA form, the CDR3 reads TGTGCCAGCAGTCCTTTTTCCACAGGGCAGCCCCAGCATTTT. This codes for CASSPFSTGQPQHF. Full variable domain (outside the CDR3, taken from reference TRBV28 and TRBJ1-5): DVKVTQSSRYLVKRTGEKVFLECVQDMDHENMFWYRQDPGLGLRLIYFSYDVKMKEKGDIPEGYSVSREKKERFSLILESASTNQTSMYLCASSPFSTGQPQHFGDGTRLSIL.

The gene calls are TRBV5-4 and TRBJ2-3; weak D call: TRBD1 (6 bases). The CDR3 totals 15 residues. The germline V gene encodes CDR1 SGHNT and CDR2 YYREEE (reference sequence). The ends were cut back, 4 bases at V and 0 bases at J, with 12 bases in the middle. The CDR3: CASSPRGGSTDTQYF. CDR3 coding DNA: TGTGCCAGCAGCCCGCGAGGGGGAAGCACAGATACGCAGTATTTT.

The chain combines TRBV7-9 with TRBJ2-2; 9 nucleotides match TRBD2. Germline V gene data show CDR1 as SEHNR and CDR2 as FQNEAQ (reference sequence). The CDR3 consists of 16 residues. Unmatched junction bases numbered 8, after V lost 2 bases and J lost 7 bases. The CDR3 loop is CASSLRGGRAYGELFF. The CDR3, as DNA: TGTGCCAGCAGCTTACGCGGCGGGAGGGCCTACGGGGAGCTGTTTTTT.

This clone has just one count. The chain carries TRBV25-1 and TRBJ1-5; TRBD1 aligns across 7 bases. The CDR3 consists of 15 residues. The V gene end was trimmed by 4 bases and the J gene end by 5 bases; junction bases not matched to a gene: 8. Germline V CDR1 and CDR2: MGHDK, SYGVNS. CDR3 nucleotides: TGTGCCAGCAGTGGAACAGGGGCCCCTTATCAGCCCCAGCATTTT. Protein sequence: CASSGTGAPYQPQHF.

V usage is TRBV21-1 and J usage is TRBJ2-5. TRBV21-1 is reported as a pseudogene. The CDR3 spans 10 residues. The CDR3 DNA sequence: TGTGCCACTTGGACGGAGACCCAGTACTTC. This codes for CATWTETQYF.

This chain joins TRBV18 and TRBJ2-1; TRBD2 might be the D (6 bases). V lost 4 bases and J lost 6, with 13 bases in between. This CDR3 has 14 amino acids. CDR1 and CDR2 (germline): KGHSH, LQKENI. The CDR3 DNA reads TGTGCCAGCTCACGCGCGGGGCTCGTCAATGAGCAGTTCTTC. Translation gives CASSRAGLVNEQFF.

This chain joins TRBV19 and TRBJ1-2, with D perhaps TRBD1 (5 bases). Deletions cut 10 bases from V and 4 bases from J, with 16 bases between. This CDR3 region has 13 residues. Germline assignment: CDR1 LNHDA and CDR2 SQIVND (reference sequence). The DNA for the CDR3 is TGTGCCACCCGGTCCCGGGACTCCTATGGCTACACCTTC. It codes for CATRSRDSYGYTF.

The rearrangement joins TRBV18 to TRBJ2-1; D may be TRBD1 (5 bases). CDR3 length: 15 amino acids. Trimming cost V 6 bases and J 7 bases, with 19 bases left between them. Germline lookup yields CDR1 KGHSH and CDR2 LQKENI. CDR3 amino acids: CASSHLSKGFNEQFF. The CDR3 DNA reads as TGTGCCAGCTCCCATCTTTCGAAGGGGTTTAATGAGCAGTTCTTC.

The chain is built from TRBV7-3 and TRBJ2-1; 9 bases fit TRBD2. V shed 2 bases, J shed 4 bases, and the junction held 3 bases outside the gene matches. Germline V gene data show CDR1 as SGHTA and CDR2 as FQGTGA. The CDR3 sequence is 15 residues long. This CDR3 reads CASSLGAGGYNEQFF. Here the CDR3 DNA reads TGTGCCAGCAGCTTAGGGGCGGGAGGGTACAATGAGCAGTTCTTC.

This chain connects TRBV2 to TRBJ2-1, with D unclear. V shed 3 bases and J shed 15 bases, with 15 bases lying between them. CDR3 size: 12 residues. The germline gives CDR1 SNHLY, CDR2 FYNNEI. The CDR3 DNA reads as TGTGCCAGCAGTGACAGTAATCCCACACGGTTCTTC. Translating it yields CASSDSNPTRFF.

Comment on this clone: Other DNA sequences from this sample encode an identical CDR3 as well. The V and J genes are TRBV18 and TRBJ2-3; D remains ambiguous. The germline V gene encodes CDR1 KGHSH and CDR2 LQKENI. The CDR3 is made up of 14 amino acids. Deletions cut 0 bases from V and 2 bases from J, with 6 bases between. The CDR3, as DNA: TGTGCCAGCTCACCACCGAGTACCACAGATACGCAGTATTTT. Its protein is CASSPPSTTDTQYF.

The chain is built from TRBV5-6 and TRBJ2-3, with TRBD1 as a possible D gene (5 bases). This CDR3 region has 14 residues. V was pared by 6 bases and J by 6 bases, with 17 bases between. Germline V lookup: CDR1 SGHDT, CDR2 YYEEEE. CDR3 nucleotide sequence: TGTGCCAGCACCTACGGACAAGAAACGGATACGCAGTATTTT. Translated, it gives CASTYGQETDTQYF.

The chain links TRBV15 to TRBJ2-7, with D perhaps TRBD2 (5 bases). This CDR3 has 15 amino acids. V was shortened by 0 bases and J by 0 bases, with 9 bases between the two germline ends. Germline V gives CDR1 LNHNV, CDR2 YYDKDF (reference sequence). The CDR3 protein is CATSRDLRGSYEQYF. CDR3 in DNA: TGTGCCACCAGCAGAGATCTTCGGGGCTCCTACGAGCAGTACTTC.

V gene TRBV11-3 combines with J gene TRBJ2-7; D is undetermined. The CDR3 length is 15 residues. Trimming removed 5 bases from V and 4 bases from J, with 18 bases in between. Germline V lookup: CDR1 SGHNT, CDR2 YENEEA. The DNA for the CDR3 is TGTGCCAGCAGCATTGGCCCTAGTTCCCGTTACGAGCAGTACTTC. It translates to CASSIGPSSRYEQYF.

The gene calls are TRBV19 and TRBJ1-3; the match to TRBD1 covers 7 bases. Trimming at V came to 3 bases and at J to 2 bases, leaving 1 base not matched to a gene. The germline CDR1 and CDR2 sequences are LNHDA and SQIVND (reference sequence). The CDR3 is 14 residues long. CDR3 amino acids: CASSIDRAGNTIYF. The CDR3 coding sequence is TGTGCCAGTAGTATCGACAGGGCTGGAAACACCATATATTTT.

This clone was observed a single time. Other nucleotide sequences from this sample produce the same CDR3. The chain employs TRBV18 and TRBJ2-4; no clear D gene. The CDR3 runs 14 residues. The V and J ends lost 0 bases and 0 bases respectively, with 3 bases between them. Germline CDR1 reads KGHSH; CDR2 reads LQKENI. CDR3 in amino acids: CASSPPIAKNIQYF. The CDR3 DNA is TGTGCCAGCTCACCACCTATAGCCAAAAACATTCAGTACTTC.

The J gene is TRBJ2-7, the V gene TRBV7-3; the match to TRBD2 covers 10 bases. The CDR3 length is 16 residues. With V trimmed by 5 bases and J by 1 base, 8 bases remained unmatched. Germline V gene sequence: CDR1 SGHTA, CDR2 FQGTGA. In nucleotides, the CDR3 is TGTGCCAGCAGCAAGGCGGGAGCGGGAGGGTCCTACGAGCAGTACTTC. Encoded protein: CASSKAGAGGSYEQYF.

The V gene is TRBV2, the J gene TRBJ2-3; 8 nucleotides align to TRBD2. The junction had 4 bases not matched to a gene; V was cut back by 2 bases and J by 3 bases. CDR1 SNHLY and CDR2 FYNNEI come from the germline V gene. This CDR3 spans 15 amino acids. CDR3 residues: CASSETQRETDTQYF. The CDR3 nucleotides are TGTGCCAGCAGTGAAACCCAGCGGGAGACAGATACGCAGTATTTT.

Written as DNA, the CDR3 is TGTGCCAGCAGTTTATGGGACAAGAAAAACATTCAGTACTTC. Amino acid sequence: CASSLWDKKNIQYF. The V and J genes are TRBV27 and TRBJ2-4; a possible D gene is TRBD1 (6 bases). This CDR3 contains 14 residues. Germline V lookup: CDR1 MNHEY, CDR2 SMNVEV (reference sequence). V was pared by 1 base and J by 4 bases, with 8 bases between.